These 8 T cell receptor beta chains originate from one sample sequenced in a study of blood T cells in healthy people across ages. The second PCR ran roughly 7 to 12 cycles with a sample-barcoded 5' primer and J-beta primers. One entry per CDR3 protein results from TCRdb running MiXCR on the 5' RACE reads. Here the sample spans fewer than 2,000,000 distinct CDR3 sequences, 30% to 40% being singletons. The sample taken for sequencing was blood. The receptors were gathered from a human donor in good health.

This clonotype was seen once. V and J are TRBV4-2 and TRBJ2-3; TRBD1 agrees at 8 bases. CDR3 size: 13 residues. V shed 8 bases and J 9 bases; nucleotides not matched to a gene: 10. Germline V lookup: CDR1 LGHNA, CDR2 YNFKEQ. This chain's CDR3 is CASGATDRGTQYF. In nucleotides, the CDR3 is TGTGCCAGCGGGGCCACTGACAGGGGAACGCAGTATTTT.

In the case of this clonotype: A read error may account for a junction end that differs from germline. This rearrangement joins TRBV7-2 to TRBJ2-6, with D maybe TRBD2 (6 bases). Per the germline V gene, CDR1 is SGHTA and CDR2 is FQGNSA. The CDR3 loop spans 19 amino acids. The DNA for the CDR3 is TGTGCCAGCAGCTTTACGGGGCTAGCGCAAAGCTCTGGGGCCAACGTCCTAACTTTC. Protein sequence: CASSFTGLAQSSGANVLTF.

The rearrangement uses TRBV6-5 and TRBJ2-3; D is possibly TRBD2 (7 bases). V dropped 4 bases and J dropped 3 bases, with 14 bases sitting between them. Per germline, CDR1 MNHEY and CDR2 SVGAGI. The CDR3 runs to 15 residues. Here the CDR3 reads CASSLGGAYTDTQYF. The CDR3 nucleotides are TGTGCCAGCAGTTTAGGGGGGGCGTATACAGATACGCAGTATTTT.

V gene TRBV5-5 combines with J gene TRBJ2-1, with 8 positions matching TRBD1. The CDR3 has 17 residues. J lost 2 bases, V lost 2 bases, and 9 bases had no gene match. CDR1 is SGHKS, CDR2 YYEKEE, per germline (reference sequence). CDR3 amino acids: CASSFTRTGFTYNEQFF. As DNA, the CDR3 is TGTGCCAGCAGCTTCACCCGGACAGGGTTCACCTACAATGAGCAGTTCTTC.

At least ten counts were recorded for this clonotype. The chain employs TRBV5-1 and TRBJ2-5; 14 bases line up with TRBD2. Germline V gives CDR1 SGHRS, CDR2 YFSETQ. The CDR3 is 16 amino acids. V lost 4 bases and J lost 4; bases outside the gene matches: 6. The CDR3 here is CASSLGLAGEGETQYF. Written as DNA, the CDR3 is TGCGCCAGCAGCCTGGGACTAGCGGGGGAAGGAGAGACCCAGTACTTC.

The chain is built from TRBV9 and TRBJ2-7, with a possible D match to TRBD2 (5 bases). Trimming took off 3 bases at V and 2 bases at J, with 9 bases between the two ends. Germline CDR1 is SGDLS and CDR2 is YYNGEE. This CDR3 comprises 13 residues. The CDR3 is CASSADGAYEQYF. The CDR3, as DNA: TGTGCCAGCAGCGCAGACGGGGCCTACGAGCAGTACTTC.

The CDR3 loop reads CASSRPTSDTQYF. The CDR3 nucleotides are TGTGCCAGCAGCCGACCCACCTCGGATACGCAGTATTTT. This chain joins TRBV7-2 and TRBJ2-3; D gene uncertain. Trimming removed 5 bases at V and 6 bases at J, with 12 bases between. Germline V gives CDR1 SGHTA, CDR2 FQGNSA. CDR3 length equals 13 residues.

V is TRBV14 and J is TRBJ2-1; D remains ambiguous. This CDR3 has 13 residues. The V gene lost 4 bases and the J gene lost 9 bases, with 13 bases spanning the gap. Germline assignment: CDR1 SGHDN and CDR2 FVKESK. CDR3 bases: TGTGCCAGCAGCCCACATATATCCTCTGAGCAGTTCTTC. Protein: CASSPHISSEQFF.